This section outlines one T cell receptor (beta chain) sequence together with its context. The sample comes from a study of control samples from healthy donors and cancer patients. The protocol was immunoSEQ multiplex PCR, while the TCRdb copy is restricted to in-frame clones and leaves out a portion. In the table there are around 53,000 clones, 87% of which are singletons. This clonotype originated in a man aged 55 to 69 with head and neck cancer. Sequenced material: PBMCs.

CDR3 coding DNA: TGCGCCAGCAGCCCAAGAATACCGACAGGGGGCGATGAAAAACTGTTTTTT. It translates to CASSPRIPTGGDEKLFF. This chain uses TRBV4-3 with TRBJ1-4; 10 bases map to TRBD1. The V gene end was trimmed by 4 bases and the J gene end by 6 bases; junction bases not matched to a gene: 11. In germline, CDR1 is LGHNA, CDR2 YSLEER. The CDR3 contains 17 residues.